What follows are 21 T cell receptor beta chains derived from one specimen sequenced in a study of shared clonotypes between healthy human individuals. Naive CD8 cells, CD45RO-negative and positively selected for CCR7, excluded terminally differentiated effector memory CD45RA+ cells. Profiling relied on immunoSEQ multiplex PCR, and the TCRdb table lists in-frame clones only, not all of them. The sample lists approximately 650,000 clones; around 95% were seen once. Sequencing was carried out using naive CD8+ T cells sorted from blood. Every receptor here comes from a woman in her twenties or thirties in good health.

The chain is built from TRBV29-1 and TRBJ2-5, with no clear D. The CDR3 spans 16 residues. V was pared by 1 base and J by 4 bases, with 19 bases between. Germline CDR1 SQVTM, CDR2 ANQGSEA. In nucleotides, the CDR3 is TGCAGCGTTGAAGCTTCACTGTCGTTCCCCTCAGAGACCCAGTACTTC. Residues: CSVEASLSFPSETQYF.

Here the CDR3 DNA reads TGTGCCAGCAGCTTAGAGGTCATCTGGGGCGGCTACACCTTC. Its translation: CASSLEVIWGGYTF. The chain combines TRBV7-8 with TRBJ1-2, with D possibly matching TRBD1 (5 bases). The CDR3 extends over 14 amino acids. V was shortened by 1 base and J by 8 bases, with 14 bases between the two germline ends. Germline V lookup: CDR1 SGHVS, CDR2 FQNEAQ.

The rearrangement joins TRBV13 to TRBJ2-3, with 10 bases matching TRBD2. CDR3 length equals 16 residues. Trimming removed 2 bases from V and 3 bases from J; junction bases left unmatched: 5. Germline CDR1 reads PRHDT; CDR2 reads FYEKMQ (reference sequence). CDR3 amino acids: CASSLSLAGETDTQYF. The CDR3 DNA is TGTGCCAGCAGCTTATCTCTAGCGGGAGAGACAGATACGCAGTATTTT.

V usage is TRBV10-2 and J usage is TRBJ2-7; D is unclear. This CDR3 comprises 12 residues. The V end was cut by 4 bases, the J end by 2 bases, with 6 bases between. From germline, CDR1 is WSHSY and CDR2 SAAADI. The CDR3 DNA reads as TGCGCCAGCAGTGGACCCCCCTACGAGCAGTACTTC. Its protein product is CASSGPPYEQYF.

The chain couples TRBV5-5 to TRBJ2-2; the match to TRBD2 covers 9 bases. With V trimmed by 0 bases and J by 4 bases, 10 bases remained unmatched. This CDR3 contains 18 residues. Germline V gene sequence: CDR1 SGHKS, CDR2 YYEKEE (reference sequence). CDR3 in DNA: TGTGCCAGCAGCTTGGAAAGTAGCCTAGCGGGGTTCACCGGGGAGCTGTTTTTT. It specifies CASSLESSLAGFTGELFF.

The chain couples TRBV25-1 to TRBJ2-7; D might be TRBD1 (6 bases). The length of the CDR3 is 13 residues. The germline V gene has CDR1 MGHDK and CDR2 SYGVNS. V lost 2 bases and J lost 6, with 11 bases in between. CDR3 sequence: CASSEPQGTEQYF. CDR3 bases: TGTGCCAGCAGTGAACCTCAGGGGACCGAGCAGTACTTC.

This chain joins TRBV2 and TRBJ1-4, with a tentative D call TRBD1 (6 bases). Trimming stripped 8 bases from V and 3 bases from J, with 16 bases between. The CDR3 runs 15 residues. Germline loops: CDR1 SNHLY, CDR2 FYNNEI. The chain's CDR3 is CASLTARTANEKLFF. The CDR3 nucleotides are TGTGCCAGCCTGACGGCCCGGACAGCTAATGAAAAACTGTTTTTT.

V gene TRBV4-1 combines with J gene TRBJ2-7; D not certain. This CDR3 contains 13 residues. Germline loops: CDR1 MGHRA, CDR2 YSYEKL. V gave up 0 bases and J gave up 3 bases, with 6 bases separating them. The CDR3 bases are TGCGCCAGCAGCCAAGAGTCGCACTACGAGCAGTACTTC. Protein: CASSQESHYEQYF.

V gene TRBV6-5 combines with J gene TRBJ2-5; 8 positions match TRBD1. V shed 2 bases, J shed 3 bases, and the junction held 8 bases outside the gene matches. Looked up from germline, CDR1 is MNHEY and CDR2 is SVGAGI. The CDR3 is 16 amino acids. CDR3 protein: CASSYGQGPDEETQYF. CDR3 nucleotides: TGTGCCAGCAGTTACGGACAGGGTCCGGACGAAGAGACCCAGTACTTC.

V usage is TRBV4-1 and J usage is TRBJ1-2, with D hard to call. This CDR3 spans 13 amino acids. The germline V gene has CDR1 MGHRA and CDR2 YSYEKL. The germline V and J ends were trimmed by 3 bases and 2 bases, with 7 bases remaining between them. The DNA of the CDR3 is TGCGCCAGCAGCCATGTGGACAACTATGGCTACACCTTC. Translating it yields CASSHVDNYGYTF.

V is TRBV30 and J is TRBJ2-6; D remains unclear. Looked up from germline, CDR1 is GTSNPN and CDR2 is SVGIG (reference sequence). Trimming stripped 5 bases from V and 4 bases from J, with 6 bases between. The CDR3 contains 12 residues. CDR3 residues: CAWGLGANVLTF. As DNA, the CDR3 is TGTGCCTGGGGCTTAGGGGCCAACGTCCTGACTTTC.

The chain uses TRBV19 and TRBJ2-1; weak D call: TRBD1 (5 bases). The germline V and J ends were trimmed by 7 bases and 8 bases, with 12 bases remaining between them. CDR1 and CDR2 (germline): LNHDA, SQIVND (reference sequence). This CDR3 region has 12 residues. CDR3 protein: CASTHRWDEQFF. The CDR3 DNA sequence: TGTGCCAGTACCCACAGGTGGGATGAGCAGTTCTTC.

The chain recombines TRBV25-1 with TRBJ2-3; TRBD1 agrees at 10 bases. V lost 9 bases, J lost 5 bases, and 5 bases stayed unmatched. CDR3 length: 13 residues. Germline V gives CDR1 MGHDK, CDR2 SYGVNS. CDR3 region: CASEGQGIDTQYF. In DNA form, the CDR3 reads TGTGCCAGTGAGGGACAGGGGATAGATACGCAGTATTTT.

The chain is built from TRBV7-7 and TRBJ1-1; D might be TRBD1 (6 bases). The CDR3 covers 16 residues. Trimming stripped 1 base from V and 0 bases from J, with 12 bases between. Germline CDR1 SSHAT, CDR2 FNYEAQ (reference sequence). The CDR3 nucleotides are TGTGCCAGCAGCTTAGACTTGGACAGTTTGAACACTGAAGCTTTCTTT. Its protein product is CASSLDLDSLNTEAFF.

This clone was detected only a few times. The genes are TRBV27 and TRBJ1-1; D unresolved. Trimming pared 0 bases from V and 6 bases from J, leaving 8 bases between. This CDR3 region has 13 residues. Germline lookup yields CDR1 MNHEY and CDR2 SMNVEV (reference sequence). CDR3 loop: CASSLSGLSEAFF. The DNA for the CDR3 is TGTGCCAGCAGTTTATCAGGTTTATCTGAAGCTTTCTTT.

The gene calls are TRBV29-1 and TRBJ2-1; the match to TRBD1 covers 11 bases. The ends lost 3 bases at V and 6 bases at J; junction bases unmatched: 4. The CDR3 is 14 residues long. Germline lookup yields CDR1 SQVTM and CDR2 ANQGSEA. In DNA, the CDR3 is TGCAGCGTTGAGGGACAGGGGGTCTTCAATGAGCAGTTCTTC. It is translated as CSVEGQGVFNEQFF.

This chain joins TRBV27 and TRBJ2-1, with 11 nucleotides matching TRBD2. Germline CDR1 and CDR2: MNHEY and SMNVEV (reference sequence). The V and J ends lost 3 bases and 6 bases, in that order; junction bases with no gene match: 7. CDR3 length: 16 residues. CDR3 coding DNA: TGTGCCAGCAGTTTCATAGCGGGAGGGCCGGTCAATGAGCAGTTCTTC. Protein: CASSFIAGGPVNEQFF.

The chain has TRBV27 and TRBJ2-7; 8 bases match TRBD2. This CDR3 is 16 amino acids long. Germline trimming cut 5 bases from V and 3 bases from J; bases unmatched to any gene: 12. Looked up from germline, CDR1 is MNHEY and CDR2 is SMNVEV (reference sequence). DNA for the CDR3: TGTGCCAGCAGTACGGTACTAGCGGCTGGGAGCTACGAGCAGTACTTC. Its translation is CASSTVLAAGSYEQYF.

The rearrangement joins TRBV13 to TRBJ1-1; possibly TRBD1 for D (6 bases). Germline V lookup: CDR1 PRHDT, CDR2 FYEKMQ (reference sequence). The CDR3 is 14 residues long. Trimming stripped 1 base from V and 5 bases from J, with 11 bases between. DNA for the CDR3: TGTGCCAGCAGCTTAGAGGGGGGCAGTACTGAAGCTTTCTTT. It translates to CASSLEGGSTEAFF.

The CDR3: CACGENTEAFF. The CDR3 DNA reads TGTGCCTGTGGGGAGAACACTGAAGCTTTCTTT. The gene calls are TRBV30 and TRBJ1-1; D not certain. The CDR3 is made up of 11 amino acids. CDR1 is GTSNPN and CDR2 is SVGIG in the germline V gene (reference sequence). The ends were cut back, 6 bases at V and 1 base at J, with 6 bases in the middle.

The gene calls are TRBV30 and TRBJ1-4; weak D call: TRBD1 (5 bases). Between the trimmed V and J ends, which lost 1 base and 2 bases, there was a span of 14 bases. This CDR3 contains 16 residues. Germline CDR1 and CDR2: GTSNPN and SVGIG (reference sequence). The CDR3 region is CAWSEGINLTNEKLFF. The CDR3 coding sequence is TGTGCCTGGAGTGAGGGGATTAACTTGACTAATGAAAAACTGTTTTTT.